These T cell receptor beta chains were read from a single sample in a study of regulatory T cells in long-lasting Graves disease. Each CDR3 protein is one row after TCRdb ran MiXCR on the multiplex PCR reads. The repertoire holds roughly 400,000 distinct CDR3 sequences, with over 14% as singletons. The same data also contributed to another study, on T cells in Graves' hyperthyroidism and ophthalmopathy.

Sequencing was performed on peripheral blood mononuclear cells (PBMCs), taken at new diagnosis, from a patient treated with antithyroid drugs. All receptors come from a woman aged 40 to 50 with Graves disease. Both conserved end residues are part of each CDR3. A D gene is named only where the DNA matches it firmly. Rows may omit the clone size; those that give it use once, few, many or a size class.

j_call,clone_size,v_call,d_call,cdr3_aa,cdr3_nt
TRBJ2-7,.,TRBV3-1,.,CASSQVSWGEQYF,TGTGCCAGCAGCCAAGTCAGCTGGGGCGAGCAGTACTTC
TRBJ2-1,many,TRBV12-3/TRBV12-4,TRBD2,CASRWGTSGRNEQFF,TGTGCCAGCAGGTGGGGGACTAGCGGGAGGAATGAGCAGTTCTTC
TRBJ2-5,many,TRBV7-9,TRBD2,CASSSPTSGRALETQYF,TGTGCCAGCAGCTCGCCGACTAGCGGGAGGGCCTTAGAGACCCAGTACTTC
TRBJ2-7,many,TRBV10-3,TRBD2,CAISESTSGSHEQYF,TGTGCCATCAGTGAGTCGACTAGCGGGAGCCACGAGCAGTACTTC
TRBJ1-1,many,TRBV12-3/TRBV12-4,.,CASSWGGNTEAFF,TGTGCCAGCAGCTGGGGGGGGAACACTGAAGCTTTCTTT
TRBJ1-3,.,TRBV6-2/TRBV6-3,.,CASSHGPQGFSGNTIYF,TGTGCCAGCAGTCACGGACCACAGGGCTTCTCTGGAAACACCATATATTTT
TRBJ2-5,.,TRBV9,.,CASSVDGRQETQYF,TGTGCCAGCAGCGTAGATGGGAGGCAAGAGACCCAGTACTTC
TRBJ1-2,.,TRBV6-6,.,CASSYSVVDGGYTF,TGTGCCAGCAGTTACTCGGTGGTAGACGGTGGCTACACCTTC
TRBJ2-1,.,TRBV6-2/TRBV6-3,.,CASSYSGALAMEFNEQFF,TGTGCCAGCAGTTACTCGGGGGCCCTAGCGATGGAGTTCAATGAGCAGTTCTTC
TRBJ2-7,.,TRBV20-1,.,CSATEDSYEQYF,TGCAGTGCTACCGAGGACAGCTACGAGCAGTACTTC
TRBJ2-7,many,TRBV7-8,.,CASSLEVPTYEQYF,TGTGCCAGCAGCTTAGAAGTCCCAACCTACGAGCAGTACTTC
TRBJ1-2,few,TRBV28,.,CASSLVRGIGYTF,TGTGCCAGCAGTTTAGTACGGGGTATTGGCTACACCTTC
TRBJ2-7,.,TRBV27,.,CASSEYPRPSSYEQYF,TGTGCCAGCAGTGAATACCCCAGACCGAGCTCCTACGAGCAGTACTTC